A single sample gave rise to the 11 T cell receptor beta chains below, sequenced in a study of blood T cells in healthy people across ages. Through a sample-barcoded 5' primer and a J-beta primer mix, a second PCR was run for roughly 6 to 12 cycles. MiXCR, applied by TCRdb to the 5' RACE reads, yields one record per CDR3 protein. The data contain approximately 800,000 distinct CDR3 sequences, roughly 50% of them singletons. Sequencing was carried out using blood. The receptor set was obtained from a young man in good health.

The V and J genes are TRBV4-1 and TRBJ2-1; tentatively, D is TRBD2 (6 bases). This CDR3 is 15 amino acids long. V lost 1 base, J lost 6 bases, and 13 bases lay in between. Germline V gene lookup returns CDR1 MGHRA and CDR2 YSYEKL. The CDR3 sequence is CASSQGLTTSNEQFF. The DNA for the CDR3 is TGCGCCAGCAGCCAAGGTCTAACGACTAGCAATGAGCAGTTCTTC.

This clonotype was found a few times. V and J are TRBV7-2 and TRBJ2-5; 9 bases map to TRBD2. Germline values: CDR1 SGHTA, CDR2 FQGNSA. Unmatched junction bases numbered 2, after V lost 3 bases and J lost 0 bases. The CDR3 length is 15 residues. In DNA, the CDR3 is TGTGCCAGCAGCTTGCGGGGGGGGTACCAAGAGACCCAGTACTTC. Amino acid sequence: CASSLRGGYQETQYF.

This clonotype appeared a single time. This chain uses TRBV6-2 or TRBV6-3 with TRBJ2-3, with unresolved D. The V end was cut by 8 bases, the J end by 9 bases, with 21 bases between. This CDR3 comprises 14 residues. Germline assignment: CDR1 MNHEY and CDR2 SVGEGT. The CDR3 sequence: CASLSLFSWSTQYF. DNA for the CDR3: TGTGCCAGCTTATCCCTATTCTCGTGGTCGACGCAGTATTTT.

The CDR3 loop reads CASSLSGRQETQYF. DNA of the CDR3: TGTGCCAGCAGTTTAAGCGGGAGGCAAGAGACCCAGTACTTC. V and J are TRBV6-6 and TRBJ2-5; TRBD2 matches at 9 bases. The CDR3 spans 14 residues. CDR1 and CDR2 from the germline V gene are MNHNY and SVGAGI (reference sequence). The trim removed 4 bases at V and 2 bases at J, leaving 2 bases unmatched.

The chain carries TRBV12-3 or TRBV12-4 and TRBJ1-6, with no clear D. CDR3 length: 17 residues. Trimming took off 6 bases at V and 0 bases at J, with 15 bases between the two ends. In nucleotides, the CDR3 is TGTGCCAGCAGCTTCCCTCCCGGGAGCTCCTATAATTCACCCCTCCACTTT. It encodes CASSFPPGSSYNSPLHF.

CDR3 nucleotides: TGTGCCAGCAGCCCCGCCCTCGACGAGCAGTACTTC. Translation gives CASSPALDEQYF. J is TRBJ2-7 and V is TRBV11-2; D unclear. The germline V gene has CDR1 SGHAT and CDR2 FQNNGV. The CDR3 contains 12 residues. V lost 5 bases and J lost 5, with 10 bases in between.

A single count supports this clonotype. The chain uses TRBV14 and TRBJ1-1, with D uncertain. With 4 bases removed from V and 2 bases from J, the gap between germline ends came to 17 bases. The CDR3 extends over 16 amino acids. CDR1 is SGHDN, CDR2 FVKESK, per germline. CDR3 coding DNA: TGTGCCAGCAGCCCCCTGGGTCCTACGGGTAACACTGAAGCTTTCTTT. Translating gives CASSPLGPTGNTEAFF.

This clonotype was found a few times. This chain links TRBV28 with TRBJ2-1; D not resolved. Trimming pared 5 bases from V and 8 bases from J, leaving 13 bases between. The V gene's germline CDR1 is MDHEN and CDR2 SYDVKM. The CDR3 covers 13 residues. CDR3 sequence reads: CASSPASRDEQFF. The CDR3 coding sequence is TGTGCCAGCAGTCCGGCGAGTAGGGATGAGCAGTTCTTC.

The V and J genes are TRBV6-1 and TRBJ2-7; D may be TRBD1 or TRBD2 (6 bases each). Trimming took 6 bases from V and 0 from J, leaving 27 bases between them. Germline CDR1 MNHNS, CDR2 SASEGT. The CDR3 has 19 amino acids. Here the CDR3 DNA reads TGTGCCAGCAGAGTTGCTGAGGTGGGGGGCGCGGCCTCCTCCTACGAGCAGTACTTC. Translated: CASRVAEVGGAASSYEQYF.

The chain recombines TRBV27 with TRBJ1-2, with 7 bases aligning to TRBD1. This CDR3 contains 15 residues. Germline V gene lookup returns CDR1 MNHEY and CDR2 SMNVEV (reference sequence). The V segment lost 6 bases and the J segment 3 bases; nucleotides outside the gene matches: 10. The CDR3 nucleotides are TGTGCCAGCAGGAAGGTGACAGGGAGGTACTATGGCTACACCTTC. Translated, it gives CASRKVTGRYYGYTF.

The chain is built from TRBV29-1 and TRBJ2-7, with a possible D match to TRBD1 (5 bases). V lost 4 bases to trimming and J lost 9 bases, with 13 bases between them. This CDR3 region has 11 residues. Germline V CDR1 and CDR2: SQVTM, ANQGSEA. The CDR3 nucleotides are TGCAGCGTTGGTGACAGCCCAGGGCAGTACTTC. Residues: CSVGDSPGQYF.